The 4 T cell receptor beta chains listed next were all sequenced from one sample in a study of cytomegalovirus exposure and HLA in healthy donors. The primer mix had 60 Vbeta and 13 Jbeta primers. Repertoires were generated with immunoSEQ multiplex PCR, while TCRdb's copy carries only in-frame clones and drops some. The repertoire holds 95,000 to 150,000 clones, with roughly 80% as singletons. What was sequenced was PBMCs. The source of these receptors is a man between 18 and 35 years old in good health and CMV-seropositive.

The gene calls are TRBV15 and TRBJ2-4, with TRBD1 as a possible D gene (5 bases). This CDR3 comprises 15 residues. Trimming left V 0 bases short and J 2 bases short, with 8 bases between. Germline CDR1 and CDR2: LNHNV and YYDKDF (reference sequence). The CDR3 DNA reads TGTGCCACCAGCAGAGAAGGGGTCTCCAAAAACATTCAGTACTTC. This codes for CATSREGVSKNIQYF.

This chain links TRBV19 with TRBJ1-1; 7 bases line up with TRBD1. This CDR3 has 15 residues. Germline CDR1 reads LNHDA; CDR2 reads SQIVND (reference sequence). Losses at the gene ends were 5 bases for V and 4 bases for J; bases not matched to a gene: 10. CDR3 residues: CASSARQGFGTEAFF. CDR3 nucleotides: TGTGCCAGTAGTGCTAGACAGGGTTTCGGCACTGAAGCTTTCTTT.

The rearrangement joins TRBV19 to TRBJ1-3, with TRBD1 identical over 7 bases. Trimming at V came to 4 bases and at J to 3 bases, leaving 9 bases not matched to a gene. The germline V gene encodes CDR1 LNHDA and CDR2 SQIVND (reference sequence). The CDR3 sequence is 16 residues long. The CDR3 loop reads CASSTGTASIGNTIYF. CDR3 DNA sequence: TGTGCCAGTAGTACCGGGACAGCCTCAATTGGAAACACCATATATTTT.

CDR3 sequence: CASSQDGRGPYGYTF. CDR3 bases: TGCGCCAGCAGCCAAGATGGCAGGGGGCCCTATGGCTACACCTTC. The chain uses TRBV4-3 and TRBJ1-2; 8 positions match TRBD1. V dropped 0 bases and J dropped 4; count of bases not matched to a gene: 4. Germline V lookup: CDR1 LGHNA, CDR2 YSLEER. There are 15 residues in the CDR3.